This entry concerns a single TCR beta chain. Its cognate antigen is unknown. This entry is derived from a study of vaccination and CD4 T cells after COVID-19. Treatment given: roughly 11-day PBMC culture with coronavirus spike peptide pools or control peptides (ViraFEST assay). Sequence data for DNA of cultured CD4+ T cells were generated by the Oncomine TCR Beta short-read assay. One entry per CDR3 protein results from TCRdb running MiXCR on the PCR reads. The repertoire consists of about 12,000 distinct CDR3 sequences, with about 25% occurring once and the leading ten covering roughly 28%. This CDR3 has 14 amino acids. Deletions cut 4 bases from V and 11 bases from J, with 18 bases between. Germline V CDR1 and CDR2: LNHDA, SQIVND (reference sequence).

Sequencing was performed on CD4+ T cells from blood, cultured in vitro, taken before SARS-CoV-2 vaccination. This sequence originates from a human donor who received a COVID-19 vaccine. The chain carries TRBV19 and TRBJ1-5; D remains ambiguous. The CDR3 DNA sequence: TGTGCCAGTAGTAAGCCCTCAAGTACCGAGGCCCAGCATTTT. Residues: CASSKPSSTEAQHF.